Listed below are T cell receptor beta chains from one sample, sequenced in a study of molecular identifiers for immune sequencing clone quantification. In TCRdb, the PCR reads were re-called with MiXCR into one record per CDR3 protein. The table includes tens of thousands of distinct CDR3 sequences, around 17% detected once. The specimen was naive CD8+ T cells from blood, with Jurkat cell RNA spiked in. Receptor source: a human donor in good health. Some libraries in this study had Jurkat cell RNA spiked in. Both conserved end residues are part of each CDR3. Fields, in order: clone size, J gene, V gene, D gene, CDR3 DNA, CDR3 protein. The D gene is left open where the match is weak. Only part of the rows carry a size: once, few, many, or a class if the clone is expanded.

few TRBJ2-7 TRBV20-1 TRBD2 TGCAGTGCTAAAGGGCGCGCGGGAGACTACGAGCAGTACTTC CSAKGRAGDYEQYF
many TRBJ1-1 TRBV4-3 TRBD1 TGCGCCAGCAGCCCGGGACAGGGGGCACTTGGGACTGAAGCTTTCTTT CASSPGQGALGTEAFF
. TRBJ1-4 TRBV30 TRBD1 TGTGCCTGGAGTACAGGGACAGCAACTAATGAAAAACTGCTTTTT CAWSTGTATNEKLLF
few TRBJ2-1 TRBV20-1 TRBD2 TGCAGTGCTATCGGACTAGCGGGAGCCGGCAATGAGCAGTCCTTC CSAIGLAGAGNEQSF
many TRBJ2-2 TRBV11-2 . TGTGCCAGCAGCCTTTTAGCGGAGAACACCGGGGAGCTGTTTTTT CASSLLAENTGELFF
. TRBJ2-7 TRBV12-3/TRBV12-4 TRBD1 TGTGACAGCAGCCCACAGGGGGCCCACAGTCGGTACTTC CDSSPQGAHSRYF
many TRBJ2-7 TRBV7-6 . TGTGCCAGCAGCTTAGGGACCCTATACGAGCAGTACTTC CASSLGTLYEQYF
many TRBJ2-2 TRBV2 . TGTGCCAGCAGACCCCGGGGACCAACCACCGGGGAGCTGTTTTTT CASRPRGPTTGELFF
many TRBJ1-1 TRBV2 . TGTGCCAGCGACTCCCTTGACTCTGAAGCTTTCTTT CASDSLDSEAFF
many TRBJ1-1 TRBV7-2 . TGTGCCAGCAACCTCCCCACATCAGGCGACACTGAAGCTTTCTTT CASNLPTSGDTEAFF
many TRBJ1-5 TRBV21-1 . TGTGCCAGCCCACCACGCCGGGCGAGCAATCAGCCCCAGCATTTT CASPPRRASNQPQHF
many TRBJ2-7 TRBV14 . TGTGCCAGCAGCCCCAGCCCTTGGGGGGACCTGGACTTC CASSPSPWGDLDF
. TRBJ2-7 TRBV18 TRBD1 TGTGCCAGCTCACCCGGGACAGGGAGCCACGAGCAGTACTTC CASSPGTGSHEQYF
few TRBJ2-7 TRBV13 . TGTGCCGGCAGCTTAGGGGGAGCCTACGAGCAGTACTTC CAGSLGGAYEQYF
many TRBJ2-1 TRBV27 TRBD2 TGTGCCAGCAGTCCTGCGGGGGGACTAGCCCACAATGAGCAGTTCTTC CASSPAGGLAHNEQFF
many TRBJ2-7 TRBV6-1 TRBD2 TGTGCCAGCAGTCCACTAGCGGGGCCCTACGAGCAGTACTTC CASSPLAGPYEQYF
many TRBJ2-7 TRBV27 . TGTGCCAGCCACGAGGCCGGGGACTCCTACGAGCAGTACTTC CASHEAGDSYEQYF
few TRBJ1-5 TRBV6-1 TRBD1 TGTGCCAGCGGCCCGGGACAGCCCAATCAGTCCCAGCATTTT CASGPGQPNQSQHF
many TRBJ2-2 TRBV27 TRBD2 TGTGCCAGCGAGCGCGGGGGAGGGACCGGGGAGCTGTTTTTT CASERGGGTGELFF
. TRBJ2-2 TRBV7-2 . TGTGCCAGCAGCCCCCTGAACACCGGGGAGCTGTTTTTT CASSPLNTGELFF
many TRBJ1-5 TRBV12-3/TRBV12-4 TRBD1 TGTGCCAGCAATCAACAGGGGTGGCAGCCCCAGCATTTT CASNQQGWQPQHF
many TRBJ2-1 TRBV27 TRBD2 TGTGCCAGCAGTTTATCTGCGGGAGGGCCTTACAATGAGCAGTTCTTC CASSLSAGGPYNEQFF
. TRBJ2-1 TRBV7-6 . TGTGCCAGCAGCCACGACAATGAGCAGTTCTTC CASSHDNEQFF
. TRBJ2-1 TRBV7-7 . TGTGCCAGCAGCTTAGGACCAGGCGCTGACTACAATGAGCAGTTCTTC CASSLGPGADYNEQFF
many TRBJ2-3 TRBV27 TRBD2 TGTGCCAGCAGTCTTAGCGGGAGGGGCACAGATACGCAGTATTTT CASSLSGRGTDTQYF
many TRBJ2-4 TRBV7-2 . TGTGCCAGCATGGACCTAGCCAAAAACATTCAGTACTTC CASMDLAKNIQYF
few TRBJ2-1 TRBV6-5 TRBD2 TGTGCCAGCAGTTACGGGACTAGCGTTAACAATGAGCAGTTCTTC CASSYGTSVNNEQFF
once TRBJ2-1 TRBV9 . TGTGCCAGCCGCCCATTTGGGGGGGAGCAGTTCTTC CASRPFGGEQFF
many TRBJ2-2 TRBV7-6 . TGTGCCGTGAAGCCGAGAAACACCGGGGAGCTGTTTTTT CAVKPRNTGELFF
. TRBJ1-1 TRBV12-3/TRBV12-4 . TGTGCCAGCAGTCTAAGGGATTTCTCCACTGAAGCTTTCTTC CASSLRDFSTEAFF
many TRBJ1-1 TRBV21-1 . TGTGCCAGCAGCAAAAGGAAGGGAGCCAGCACTGAAGCTTTCTTT CASSKRKGASTEAFF
. TRBJ2-1 TRBV7-9 TRBD2 TGTGCCAGCAGCTCGGGGGGGCTAGCAGCTTGGAGGCACAATGAGCAGTTCTTC CASSSGGLAAWRHNEQFF
. TRBJ1-3 TRBV7-9 . TGTGCCAGCAGCTTACCCCCAGGGATCGGAAACACCATATATTTT CASSLPPGIGNTIYF
many TRBJ2-3 TRBV27 TRBD2 TGTGCCAGCAGTTTTCTAGCGGAGAGCACAGATACGCAGTATTTT CASSFLAESTDTQYF
many TRBJ2-1 TRBV2 . TGTGCCAGTGACCCTGAAAACTCCTACAATGAGCAGTTCTTC CASDPENSYNEQFF
many TRBJ2-7 TRBV28 . TGTGCCAGCAGCCCCCCGGGAGTAACCTACGAGCAGTACTTC CASSPPGVTYEQYF
. TRBJ2-5 TRBV5-3 . TGTGCCGGCGCCGGTCCACAAGAGACCCAGTACTTC CAGAGPQETQYF